This T cell receptor beta chain was identified in a study of persistence of HIV-infected CD4 T cells. As concerns this clone: Its antigen is unknown.

The V and J ends lost 3 bases and 8 bases respectively, with 17 bases between them. The CDR3 loop spans 14 amino acids. Germline CDR1 is SGHNT and CDR2 is YYREEE (reference sequence). Regarding the study as a whole: Antigen-responding cells were enriched for degenerate expanded CDR3beta sequences. Compared with CD3/CD28-stimulated cells, CMV- and Gag-responding cells showed lower TCRbeta richness.

This was the immunoSEQ version 4 assay in survey mode. Here immunoSEQ multiplex PCR was the method, and the copy in TCRdb shows in-frame clones only, minus some. The sample shows about 7,000 clones, around 80% of them seen only once. Cells were stimulated with CMV-infected fibroblast lysates at roughly 9.1 ug/mL. Sorting of responding CD4+ T cells relied on upregulated CD40 ligand together with CD69. The receptor was derived from an adult woman with HIV who was CMV-seropositive. The specimen comprised CD4+ T cells sorted from PBMCs after roughly 20-hour stimulation, sampled from a patient who received antiretroviral therapy. The rearrangement links TRBV5-4 to TRBJ1-2; D unresolved. The CDR3 reads CASSSDLWSQGYTF. CDR3 nucleotides: TGTGCCAGCAGCTCCGATTTATGGTCCCAGGGCTACACCTTC.